Shown below are 18 T cell receptor beta chains from a single sample sequenced in a study of regulatory T cells in long-lasting Graves disease. Described time point: persistent/refractory GD, antithyroid drugs over 5 years with positive TRAb. PBMCs provided the RNA from which the TCR library was made. Libraries of TCR beta came from iRepertoire HTBI primers plus Arm-PCR of CDR3 regions. MiXCR, run by TCRdb on the multiplex PCR reads, gives a single entry per CDR3 protein. The data hold 400,000 to 450,000 distinct CDR3 sequences, with about 20% observed a single time. The starting material was peripheral blood mononuclear cells (PBMCs), obtained when the disease was refractory, from a patient treated with antithyroid drugs. The receptor set was obtained from a female donor with Graves disease.

The rearrangement uses TRBV19 and TRBJ1-3; D not resolved. CDR1 and CDR2 from the germline V gene are LNHDA and SQIVND (reference sequence). The CDR3 has 15 residues. The V gene lost 4 bases and the J gene lost 2 bases, with 12 bases spanning the gap. The CDR3 sequence: CASSRWYETGNTIYF. The CDR3 DNA sequence: TGTGCCAGTAGTAGGTGGTACGAGACTGGAAACACCATATATTTT.

This clonotype was recorded many times. The CDR3 nucleotides read TGTGCCAGCAGCTTAGTGCGGCTCACCAACACCGGGGAGCTGTTTTTT. Translated, it gives CASSLVRLTNTGELFF. V gene TRBV7-2 combines with J gene TRBJ2-2, with D hard to call. CDR3 length: 16 amino acids. V gave up 1 base and J gave up 2 bases, with 11 bases separating them. CDR1 and CDR2 from the germline V gene are SGHTA and FQGNSA.

This sequence joins TRBV19 and TRBJ2-7, with 7 positions matching TRBD2. Trimming at V came to 1 base and at J to 0 bases, leaving 3 bases not matched to a gene. Per germline, CDR1 LNHDA and CDR2 SQIVND (reference sequence). The CDR3 spans 15 residues. Here the CDR3 DNA reads TGTGCCAGTAGTATAGGCGGGAGCGGCTCCTACGAGCAGTACTTC. Its protein is CASSIGGSGSYEQYF.

In this sample, this clonotype turned up many times. This chain uses TRBV12-3 or TRBV12-4 with TRBJ1-1; tentatively, D is TRBD1 (6 bases). The V end lost 0 bases, the J end lost 8 bases, and 10 bases lay between the germline ends. There are 13 residues in the CDR3. This CDR3 is CASSLAAGTEAFF. The CDR3 nucleotides are TGTGCCAGCAGTTTAGCGGCAGGGACAGAAGCTTTCTTT.

This clonotype has a handful of counts. This rearrangement joins TRBV5-1 to TRBJ1-5; D gene ambiguous. Trimming stripped 0 bases from V and 3 bases from J, with 10 bases between. This CDR3 spans 15 amino acids. Germline V gene lookup returns CDR1 SGHRS and CDR2 YFSETQ. The DNA for the CDR3 is TGCGCCAGCAGCTTGGCCCCCGGGTACAATCAGCCCCAGCATTTT. This sequence encodes CASSLAPGYNQPQHF.

V is TRBV4-2 and J is TRBJ2-7; D remains unclear. Trimming removed 0 bases at V and 2 bases at J, with 5 bases between. This CDR3 contains 13 residues. Germline V lookup: CDR1 LGHNA, CDR2 YNFKEQ. The CDR3: CASSQEQTYEQYF. The DNA for the CDR3 is TGTGCCAGCAGCCAAGAGCAGACCTACGAGCAGTACTTC.

V usage is TRBV7-8 and J usage is TRBJ2-4; 14 nucleotides line up with TRBD2. V trimming: 5 bases; J trimming: 8 bases; junction bases outside the gene matches: 14. Germline V gene sequence: CDR1 SGHVS, CDR2 FQNEAQ. This CDR3 has 18 amino acids. The CDR3 nucleotides read TGTGCCAGCAGCCCTCGTCGGACTAGCGGGGGGCTCCGGGACATTCAGTACTTC. Translated: CASSPRRTSGGLRDIQYF. The whole variable domain, filled in from reference TRBV7-8 and TRBJ2-4, reads GAGVSQSPRYKVAKRGQDVALRCDPISGHVSLFWYQQALGQGPEFLTYFQNEAQLDKSGLPSDRFFAERPEGSVSTLKIQRTQQEDSAVYLCASSPRRTSGGLRDIQYFGAGTRLSVL.

This clonotype was seen many times. The CDR3 loop reads CSAPRTSGISRVHEQYF. The CDR3, as DNA: TGCAGTGCTCCCCGGACTAGCGGGATTAGCCGGGTCCACGAGCAGTACTTC. The V call is TRBV20-1, the J call TRBJ2-7, with TRBD2 matching over 12 bases. Trimming at V came to 5 bases and at J to 5 bases, leaving 16 bases not matched to a gene. The V gene's germline CDR1 is DFQATT and CDR2 SNEGSKA (reference sequence). CDR3 size: 17 residues.

This chain uses TRBV6-1 with TRBJ2-7; D gene uncertain. V lost 5 bases and J lost 2, with 13 bases in between. The germline CDR1 and CDR2 sequences are MNHNS and SASEGT. The CDR3 sequence is 14 residues long. The CDR3: CASSQTDKAYEQYF. The CDR3 coding sequence is TGTGCCAGCAGTCAAACTGATAAAGCCTACGAGCAGTACTTC.

The chain combines TRBV6-2 or TRBV6-3 with TRBJ2-5; TRBD1 might be the D (5 bases). The germline V and J ends were trimmed by 5 bases and 7 bases, with 11 bases remaining between them. The germline V gene has CDR1 MNHEY and CDR2 SVGEGT. CDR3 length: 12 amino acids. DNA of the CDR3: TGTGCCAGCAGTGGATACCAGGGGACCCAGTACTTC. This codes for CASSGYQGTQYF.

This clonotype was seen more than once but under ten times. This chain joins TRBV18 and TRBJ1-2; tentatively, D is TRBD1 (5 bases). This CDR3 region has 15 residues. Germline CDR1 KGHSH, CDR2 LQKENI. V was shortened by 3 bases and J by 6 bases, with 17 bases between the two germline ends. CDR3 coding DNA: TGTGCCAGCTCACCGCGACAGAGCCTCAGTGATGGCTACACCTTC. Translated: CASSPRQSLSDGYTF.

The sample holds a few counts of this clonotype. The junction and the germline gene differ at one end; a read error may be behind it. The rearrangement joins TRBV12-3 or TRBV12-4 to TRBJ2-1, with TRBD2 matching over 7 bases. This CDR3 region has 18 residues. The CDR3 loop reads CASSLALRLAGSYNEQLF. CDR3 bases: TGTGCCAGCAGTTTAGCACTCCGACTAGCAGGCTCCTACAATGAGCAGCTCTTC.

The gene calls are TRBV28 and TRBJ2-3; D remains unclear. V was cut by 3 bases and J by 3 bases, with 4 bases left in between. The V gene's germline CDR1 is MDHEN and CDR2 SYDVKM. The CDR3 contains 12 residues. This chain's CDR3 is CASSLRTDTQYF. DNA of the CDR3: TGTGCCAGCAGTTTGAGGACAGATACGCAGTATTTT.

This clonotype was recorded many times. The chain recombines TRBV7-2 with TRBJ2-7, with D perhaps matching TRBD1 (5 bases). The CDR3 length is 14 residues. The V gene lost 5 bases and the J gene lost 5 bases, with 16 bases spanning the gap. Germline CDR1 reads SGHTA; CDR2 reads FQGNSA. The CDR3 loop reads CASSHAAGAHEQYF. The CDR3 nucleotides are TGTGCCAGCAGCCATGCAGCTGGGGCTCACGAGCAGTACTTC.

This clonotype was picked up many times. This chain links TRBV11-1 with TRBJ2-2; no clear D. The germline V gene has CDR1 SGHAT and CDR2 FQDESV (reference sequence). This CDR3 region has 14 residues. Trimming left V 1 base short and J 3 bases short, with 6 bases between. This CDR3 is CASSLESYTGELFF. The CDR3 DNA reads as TGTGCCAGCAGCTTAGAGAGTTACACCGGGGAGCTGTTTTTT. The entire variable domain, with the rest obtained from reference TRBV11-1 and TRBJ2-2, is as follows: EAEVAQSPRYKITEKSQAVAFWCDPISGHATLYWYRQILGQGPELLVQFQDESVVDDSQLPKDRFSAERLKGVDSTLKIQPAELGDSAMYLCASSLESYTGELFFGEGSRLTVL.

This clonotype was recorded a few times. This chain links TRBV11-2 with TRBJ1-1; maybe TRBD1 (5 bases). V lost 3 bases and J 4 bases, leaving 15 bases between the germline ends. The CDR3 loop spans 15 amino acids. Germline CDR1 SGHAT, CDR2 FQNNGV. The CDR3, as DNA: TGTGCCAGCAGCTTGTGGGCAGGGTTGAGCACTGAAGCTTTCTTT. Protein sequence: CASSLWAGLSTEAFF.

J is TRBJ2-2 and V is TRBV7-6; 10 nucleotides match TRBD2. Germline V gives CDR1 SGHVS, CDR2 FNYEAQ. This CDR3 region has 15 residues. Losses at the gene ends were 5 bases for V and 5 bases for J; bases not matched to a gene: 5. The CDR3 DNA is TGTGCCAGCAGCGTTCGAGCGGGGGGGACCGGGGAGCTGTTTTTT. Amino acid sequence: CASSVRAGGTGELFF.

Comments on this clonotype: Since no conserved phenylalanine or tryptophan closes the CDR3, a read error is the likely cause. The chain uses TRBV30 and TRBJ1-1; D is unclear. V was pared by 3 bases and J by 4 bases, with 12 bases between. The germline V gene has CDR1 GTSNPN and CDR2 SVGIG (reference sequence). The CDR3 loop spans 13 amino acids. CDR3 protein: CAWRRGRSTEAFL. Here the CDR3 DNA reads TGTGCCTGGAGACGAGGGAGGAGCACTGAAGCTTTCCTT.